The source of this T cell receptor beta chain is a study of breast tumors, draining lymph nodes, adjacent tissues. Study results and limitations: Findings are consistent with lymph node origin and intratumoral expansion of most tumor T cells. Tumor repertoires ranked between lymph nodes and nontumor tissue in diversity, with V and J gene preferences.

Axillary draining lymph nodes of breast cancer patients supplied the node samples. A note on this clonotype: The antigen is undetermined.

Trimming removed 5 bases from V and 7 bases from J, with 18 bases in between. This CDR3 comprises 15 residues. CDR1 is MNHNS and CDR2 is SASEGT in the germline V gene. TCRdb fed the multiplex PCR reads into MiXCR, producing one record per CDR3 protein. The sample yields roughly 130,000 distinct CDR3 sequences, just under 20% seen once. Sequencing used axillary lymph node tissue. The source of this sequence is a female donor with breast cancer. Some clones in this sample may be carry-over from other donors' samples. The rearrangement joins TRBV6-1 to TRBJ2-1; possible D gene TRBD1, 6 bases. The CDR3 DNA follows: TGTGCCAGCAGTAAACGGGACACCCCGGAGAATGAGCAGTTCTTC. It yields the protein CASSKRDTPENEQFF.